A selection of T cell receptor beta chains follows, all from one sample in a study of T cell repertoires in cytomegalovirus infection. TCRdb fed the reads into MiXCR, producing one record per CDR3 protein. Of about 920,000 distinct CDR3 sequences in the sample, roughly 30% were seen once. Their antigens are not known. Source: cultured CD8+ T cells from PBMCs, taken from culture after CMV antigen stimulation. All receptors derive from a human donor in good health (CMV status not recorded). Some clones in this sample may be carry-over from other donors' samples. Both conserved end residues are part of each CDR3. A D gene is named only where the DNA matches it firmly. Clone size is not always given. Where it is, it says once, few, many or a class for expanded clones.

d_call	clone_size	v_call	j_call	cdr3_aa	cdr3_nt
.	.	TRBV6-6	TRBJ1-4	CASTHNEKLFF	TGTGCCAGCACCCATAATGAAAAACTGTTTTTT
.	once	TRBV9	TRBJ1-1	CASSVRDNTEAFF	TGTGCCAGCAGCGTTCGGGATAACACTGAAGCTTTCTTT
.	.	TRBV7-6	TRBJ2-3	CASSLGGEFGDTQYF	TGTGCCAGCAGCTTAGGAGGGGAATTCGGAGATACGCAGTATTTT
.	.	TRBV6-2/TRBV6-3	TRBJ1-5	CASSLKPWQPQHF	TGTGCCAGCAGCCTTAAGCCGTGGCAGCCCCAGCATTTT
TRBD1	.	TRBV3-1	TRBJ1-2	CASSGRQGAASDGYTF	TGTGCCAGCAGCGGAAGACAGGGGGCGGCTTCGGATGGCTACACCTTC
TRBD1	.	TRBV6-2/TRBV6-3	TRBJ2-2	CASTLHRDRVNTGELFF	TGTGCCAGCACCCTACACCGGGACAGGGTTAACACCGGGGAGCTGTTTTTT
.	many	TRBV6-2/TRBV6-3	TRBJ2-3	CASSYTLGVDTQYF	TGTGCCAGCAGTTACACGCTGGGCGTAGATACGCAGTATTTT
.	.	TRBV6-8	TRBJ2-3	CASSYSGISGTDTQYF	TGTGCCAGCAGTTACTCTGGCATCTCCGGCACAGATACGCAGTATTTT
.	few	TRBV20-1	TRBJ1-5	CSARDLDSNQPQHF	TGCAGTGCTAGAGATTTGGATAGCAATCAGCCCCAGCATTTT
.	.	TRBV4-2	TRBJ1-1	CASSQPGRRDTEAFF	TGTGCCAGCAGCCAGCCGGGACGTCGGGACACTGAAGCTTTCTTT
.	few	TRBV20-1	TRBJ2-3	CSARDFGVGAPTRTDTQYF	TGCAGTGCTAGAGATTTTGGCGTGGGAGCTCCTACTCGCACAGATACGCAGTATTTT
TRBD1	.	TRBV6-5	TRBJ1-2	CASSYSGTVYGYTF	TGTGCCAGCAGTTACTCGGGGACAGTATATGGCTACACCTTC
TRBD2	.	TRBV6-6	TRBJ2-1	CASTISKLAGGEQFF	TGTGCCAGCACCATAAGTAAGCTAGCGGGGGGTGAGCAGTTCTTC
TRBD1	few	TRBV28	TRBJ1-2	CASSAIPGTANYGYTF	TGTGCCAGCAGTGCGATACCCGGGACAGCAAACTATGGCTACACCTTC
TRBD2	.	TRBV6-4	TRBJ2-3	CASSEGLAAPTDTQYF	TGTGCCAGCAGTGAGGGACTAGCGGCTCCCACAGATACGCAGTATTTT
TRBD1	.	TRBV28	TRBJ2-1	CASSYRGPDEQFF	TGTGCCAGCTCCTACAGGGGGCCGGATGAGCAGTTCTTC
.	.	TRBV6-6	TRBJ2-7	CASSESGTGNYEQYF	TGTGCCAGCAGTGAGTCCGGGACTGGCAACTACGAGCAGTACTTC
.	.	TRBV14	TRBJ2-5	CASSQGRGFQETQYF	TGTGCCAGCAGCCAAGGGAGGGGATTTCAAGAGACCCAGTACTTC
.	.	TRBV19	TRBJ1-5	CASKGGQYSNQPQHF	TGTGCCAGTAAGGGAGGACAGTATAGCAATCAGCCCCAGCATTTT
.	.	TRBV5-8	TRBJ2-3	CASSLQGQRKDTQYF	TGTGCCAGCAGCCTTCAGGGACAACGAAAGGATACGCAGTATTTT
TRBD1	.	TRBV12-3/TRBV12-4	TRBJ2-3	CASTSGQGVTDTQYF	TGTGCCAGCACATCGGGACAGGGGGTCACAGATACGCAGTATTTT
.	few	TRBV6-6	TRBJ1-1	CASRYTEAGMNTEAFF	TGTGCCAGCAGATATACGGAGGCGGGAATGAACACTGAAGCTTTCTTT
TRBD1	.	TRBV7-3	TRBJ2-7	CASSFPGQGLYEQYF	TGTGCCAGCAGCTTTCCGGGACAGGGGTTGTACGAGCAGTACTTC
TRBD1	.	TRBV6-2/TRBV6-3	TRBJ2-3	CASRRQGGGDTQYF	TGTGCCAGCAGAAGACAGGGGGGGGGAGATACGCAGTATTTT
.	.	TRBV29-1	TRBJ2-5	CCALGETQYF	TGCTGTGCTCTGGGGGAGACCCAGTACTTC
TRBD1	many	TRBV11-2	TRBJ1-1	CASSPWDRGRATEAFF	TGTGCCAGCAGCCCATGGGACAGGGGTAGGGCCACTGAAGCTTTCTTT
.	.	TRBV7-8	TRBJ1-2	CASSPGGGGLGYTF	TGTGCCAGCAGCCCAGGAGGAGGAGGGCTTGGCTACACCTTC
TRBD1	many	TRBV7-2	TRBJ2-7	CASSPPGGEYTYEQYF	TGTGCCAGCAGCCCCCCAGGGGGAGAATACACCTACGAGCAGTACTTC
TRBD1	.	TRBV3-1	TRBJ2-3	CASSPAGTGVVQGTDTQYF	TGTGCCAGCAGCCCCGCCGGGACAGGGGTAGTCCAAGGCACAGATACGCAGTATTTT
TRBD1	.	TRBV12-3/TRBV12-4	TRBJ1-2	CASSSGDRDGYTF	TGTGCCAGCAGTTCAGGGGACAGGGATGGCTACACCTTC
.	many	TRBV27	TRBJ1-2	CASSLPTGHGYTF	TGTGCCAGCAGTTTACCGACAGGCCATGGCTACACCTTC